This TCR beta chain was obtained from a study of control samples from healthy donors and cancer patients. CDR3 length: 17 amino acids. Germline loops: CDR1 MDHEN, CDR2 SYDVKM. V dropped 6 bases and J dropped 2; count of bases not matched to a gene: 11. Assay used: immunoSEQ multiplex PCR; TCRdb lists only in-frame clones, some missing. Here the sample spans 90,000 or so clones, around 84% being singletons. The clonotype originates from a man aged 65-85 years with lung cancer. Source material: PBMCs. The chain has TRBV28 and TRBJ2-3; TRBD1 matches 10 bases. Here the CDR3 reads CASSSSGQGILTDTQYF. The CDR3 DNA follows: TGTGCCAGCAGCAGTTCGGGACAGGGGATTCTCACAGATACGCAGTATTTT.